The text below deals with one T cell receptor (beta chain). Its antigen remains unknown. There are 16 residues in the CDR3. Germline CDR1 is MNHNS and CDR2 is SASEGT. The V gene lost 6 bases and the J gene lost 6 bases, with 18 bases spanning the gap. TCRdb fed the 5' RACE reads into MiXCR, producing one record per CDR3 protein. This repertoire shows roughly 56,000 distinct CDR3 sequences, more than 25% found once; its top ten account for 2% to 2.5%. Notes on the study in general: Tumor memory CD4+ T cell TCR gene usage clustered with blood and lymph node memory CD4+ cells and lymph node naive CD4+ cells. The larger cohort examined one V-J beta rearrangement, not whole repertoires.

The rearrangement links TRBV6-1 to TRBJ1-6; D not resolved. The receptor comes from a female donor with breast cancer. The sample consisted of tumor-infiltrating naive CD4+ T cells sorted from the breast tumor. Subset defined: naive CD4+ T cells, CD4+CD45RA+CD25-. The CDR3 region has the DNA TGTGCCAGCAGAACCCTTCTCGAGGAATTTAATTCACCCCTCCACTTT. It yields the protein CASRTLLEEFNSPLHF.